Shown below are 27 T cell receptor beta chains from a single sample sequenced in a study of T cell repertoires in cytomegalovirus infection. Antigen specificity for these receptors is unknown. TCRdb ran MiXCR on the reads and lists one entry per CDR3 protein. The repertoire holds fewer than 200,000 distinct CDR3 sequences, with less than 25% as singletons. The sequences come from CD8+ T cells from cultured PBMCs, collected from culture after CMV antigen stimulation. The receptors were sampled from a human donor in good health (CMV status not recorded). Some clones in this sample may be carry-over from other donors' samples.

This clonotype was seen only a few times. V is TRBV10-3 and J is TRBJ2-1; TRBD2 is a possible D gene (7 bases). This CDR3 has 15 amino acids. V was shortened by 6 bases and J by 4 bases, with 16 bases between the two germline ends. The germline V gene has CDR1 ENHRY and CDR2 SYGVKD. The CDR3 region is CAIRGGADLYNEQFF. CDR3 in DNA: TGTGCCATCAGGGGGGGGGCGGACCTATACAATGAGCAGTTCTTC.

This clonotype was recorded at least ten times. The rearrangement joins TRBV24-1 to TRBJ1-1; maybe TRBD1 (5 bases). V gave up 3 bases and J gave up 6 bases, with 10 bases separating them. This CDR3 region has 13 residues. Germline CDR1 and CDR2: KGHDR and SFDVKD. The CDR3 DNA reads TGTGCCACCAGTGATGCGGCAGGGTCTGAAGCTTTCTTT. This translates into CATSDAAGSEAFF.

The V call is TRBV6-2 or TRBV6-3, the J call TRBJ1-2; 8 bases are shared with TRBD1. The junction had 3 bases not matched to a gene; V was cut back by 1 base and J by 2 bases. The CDR3 runs to 15 residues. Germline V CDR1 and CDR2: MNHEY, SVGEGT. In DNA, the CDR3 is TGTGCCAGCAGTTACTTGGGGACAGGCAACTATGGCTACACCTTC. Protein: CASSYLGTGNYGYTF.

The chain couples TRBV28 to TRBJ1-1, with D unresolved. V was shortened by 6 bases and J by 2 bases, with 7 bases between the two germline ends. Germline lookup yields CDR1 MDHEN and CDR2 SYDVKM. The CDR3 has 12 amino acids. As DNA, the CDR3 is TGTGCCAGCAGCTGGCCAAACACTGAAGCTTTCTTT. This codes for CASSWPNTEAFF.

This chain links TRBV7-2 with TRBJ2-7; D unresolved. Germline values: CDR1 SGHTA, CDR2 FQGNSA. Deletions cut 6 bases from V and 0 bases from J, with 12 bases between. The length of the CDR3 is 14 residues. CDR3 amino acids: CASSLGRISYEQYF. As DNA, the CDR3 is TGTGCCAGCAGTCTCGGGCGGATCTCCTACGAGCAGTACTTC.

The V call is TRBV10-2, the J call TRBJ2-4; no clear D gene. There are 14 residues in the CDR3. Germline loops: CDR1 WSHSY, CDR2 SAAADI. Trimming removed 5 bases from V and 5 bases from J, with 13 bases in between. The CDR3 DNA reads as TGCGCCAGCAGTAAACAGACTCTCGAAAACATTCAGTACTTC. Its protein is CASSKQTLENIQYF.

In its sample, this clonotype was seen a few times. The gene calls are TRBV9 and TRBJ1-3, with D unclear. V lost 3 bases, J lost 7 bases, and 5 bases lay in between. CDR3 size: 11 residues. Germline assignment: CDR1 SGDLS and CDR2 YYNGEE. As DNA, the CDR3 is TGTGCCAGCAGCGGAGTTAACACCATATATTTT. This encodes CASSGVNTIYF.

In this sample, this clonotype turned up a few times. The chain combines TRBV7-9 with TRBJ1-6, with D perhaps TRBD1 (5 bases). This CDR3 contains 15 residues. Germline values: CDR1 SEHNR, CDR2 FQNEAQ (reference sequence). Trimming shortened V by 6 bases and J by 2 bases, and 11 bases separated the two germline ends. The CDR3 DNA sequence: TGTGCCAGCAGACAGGAGTCGACCTATAATTCACCCCTCCACTTT. As protein: CASRQESTYNSPLHF.

This clonotype was recorded a few times. V and J are TRBV6-2 or TRBV6-3 and TRBJ2-7; D may match TRBD1 or TRBD2 (5 bases each). V lost 2 bases to trimming and J lost 0 bases, with 26 bases between them. This CDR3 is 20 amino acids long. CDR1 is MNHEY, CDR2 SVGEGT, per germline. The CDR3 nucleotides read TGTGCCAGCAGTTACCTAACGGGACCCAGATCCTATCATAGCTCCTACGAGCAGTACTTC. Translation gives CASSYLTGPRSYHSSYEQYF.

The chain has TRBV27 and TRBJ1-4; no reliable D call. V was trimmed by 6 bases and J by 5 bases, leaving 13 bases between them. This CDR3 spans 14 amino acids. Germline-derived CDR1 and CDR2 are MNHEY and SMNVEV (reference sequence). CDR3 bases: TGTGCCAGCAGCTTGACCGCACCGAATGAAAAACTGTTTTTT. This translates into CASSLTAPNEKLFF. The variable domain in full, with the rest retrieved from reference TRBV27 and TRBJ1-4, is EAQVTQNPRYLITVTGKKLTVTCSQNMNHEYMSWYRQDPGLGLRQIYYSMNVEVTDKGDVPEGYKVSRKEKRNFPLILESPSPNQTSLYFCASSLTAPNEKLFFGSGTQLSVL.

The V and J genes are TRBV12-3 or TRBV12-4 and TRBJ2-3; 15 nucleotides agree with TRBD2. The CDR3 is 15 residues long. With 3 bases clipped from V and 9 bases from J, the junction kept 4 bases outside the gene matches. The CDR3 loop reads CASSLGLAGGPTQYF. DNA for the CDR3: TGTGCCAGCAGTTTGGGACTAGCGGGGGGACCAACGCAGTATTTT.

This clonotype was detected a few times. The V and J genes are TRBV12-3 or TRBV12-4 and TRBJ1-2; D might be TRBD1 (6 bases). The CDR3 consists of 14 residues. Trimming cost V 10 bases and J 0 bases, with 15 bases left between them. The DNA for the CDR3 is TGTGCCACGGCAGGGGCGGACTCTAACTATGGCTACACCTTC. Amino acids: CATAGADSNYGYTF.

J is TRBJ2-3 and V is TRBV7-2; 10 bases align to TRBD2. V gave up 2 bases and J gave up 1 base; unmatched junction bases: 3. In germline, CDR1 is SGHTA, CDR2 FQGNSA. The CDR3 extends over 16 amino acids. The CDR3 nucleotides read TGTGCCAGCAGCTTACTAGCGGGGGCTGGCACAGATACGCAGTATTTT. Amino acids: CASSLLAGAGTDTQYF.

The chain links TRBV4-3 to TRBJ2-1; D remains ambiguous. CDR3 size: 15 residues. Germline lookup yields CDR1 LGHNA and CDR2 YSLEER. Deletions cut 0 bases from V and 4 bases from J, with 10 bases between. The CDR3 loop is CASSQESLPYNEQFF. In DNA, the CDR3 is TGCGCCAGCAGCCAAGAATCACTGCCATACAATGAGCAGTTCTTC.

The chain is built from TRBV5-6 and TRBJ1-2; D possibly corresponds to TRBD1 (6 bases). CDR1 and CDR2 from the germline V gene are SGHDT and YYEEEE. Trimming took off 0 bases at V and 0 bases at J, with 9 bases between the two ends. The CDR3 sequence is 15 residues long. The CDR3 bases are TGTGCCAGCAGCTTGGGGACAGACCCTAACTATGGCTACACCTTC. Its translation is CASSLGTDPNYGYTF.

The chain couples TRBV4-1 to TRBJ1-4, with D unresolved. Trimming left V 1 base short and J 10 bases short, with 4 bases between. The CDR3 totals 11 residues. CDR1 and CDR2 (germline): MGHRA, YSYEKL. CDR3: CASSQVGKLFF. The CDR3 DNA is TGCGCCAGCAGCCAAGTCGGAAAACTGTTTTTT.

This clonotype occurred a few times. The chain joins TRBV23-1 to TRBJ2-2, with no clear D. TRBV23-1 has ORF status, its function being uncertain. The V and J ends lost 0 bases and 6 bases respectively, with 5 bases between them. CDR3 length equals 13 residues. CDR3 sequence (DNA): TGCGCCAGCAGTCAATCGGTCCCCGGGGAGCTGTTTTTT. Its protein is CASSQSVPGELFF.

The chain employs TRBV12-3 or TRBV12-4 and TRBJ1-1, with D possibly TRBD1 on 6 matching bases. Trimming took off 2 bases at V and 1 base at J, with 11 bases between the two ends. The CDR3 is 15 residues long. The CDR3 loop reads CASSLTLTGNTEAFF. CDR3 nucleotides: TGTGCCAGCAGTTTAACTCTGACAGGGAACACTGAAGCTTTCTTT.

By proportion, this clonotype is medium-sized (0.01 to 0.1%). This rearrangement joins TRBV7-9 to TRBJ2-1; TRBD1 agrees at 9 bases. Losses at the gene ends were 10 bases for V and 5 bases for J; bases not matched to a gene: 30. CDR1 SEHNR and CDR2 FQNEAQ come from the germline V gene (reference sequence). There are 21 residues in the CDR3. DNA of the CDR3: TGTGCCATCTTACTGTCCGGGACAGGGAAAGTCGGGGGGCGACTTAACAATGAGCAGTTCTTC. Encoded protein: CAILLSGTGKVGGRLNNEQFF.

This clonotype was detected a few times. CDR3 in amino acids: CSALPGDSLNTGELFF. DNA of the CDR3: TGCAGTGCACTACCCGGGGACAGTCTGAACACCGGGGAGCTGTTTTTT. The gene calls are TRBV20-1 and TRBJ2-2, with TRBD1 matching over 7 bases. CDR1 DFQATT and CDR2 SNEGSKA come from the germline V gene (reference sequence). The J segment lost 1 base and the V segment lost 6 bases, leaving 11 bases of the junction unmatched. The CDR3 consists of 16 residues.

This clonotype was observed a few times. The chain recombines TRBV7-9 with TRBJ2-7; D not certain. V was pared by 5 bases and J by 6 bases, with 8 bases between. Germline lookup yields CDR1 SEHNR and CDR2 FQNEAQ (reference sequence). The CDR3 totals 11 residues. CDR3 nucleotide sequence: TGTGCCAGCAGCCTGAGTTTCGAGCAGTACTTC. It codes for CASSLSFEQYF.

This clonotype has a handful of counts. The chain has TRBV12-3 or TRBV12-4 and TRBJ2-1; 8 nucleotides align to TRBD2. The CDR3 loop spans 18 amino acids. V lost 8 bases, J lost 0 bases, and 15 bases stayed unmatched. CDR3 DNA sequence: TGTGCCAGCTACGGTAGCGGGGAGCAAATGAGCTCCTACAATGAGCAGTTCTTC. This codes for CASYGSGEQMSSYNEQFF.

The chain couples TRBV12-3 or TRBV12-4 to TRBJ1-4; D call uncertain. This CDR3 region has 15 residues. Trimming took off 7 bases at V and 8 bases at J, with 20 bases between the two ends. The CDR3 bases are TGTGCCAGCAACCAACAAGGGCCCCAGACGGAAAAACTGTTTTTT. Protein: CASNQQGPQTEKLFF.

The rearrangement links TRBV6-1 to TRBJ1-5; D is unclear. Trimming pared 2 bases from V and 2 bases from J, leaving 13 bases between. Germline V gene lookup returns CDR1 MNHNS and CDR2 SASEGT. This CDR3 has 16 amino acids. In DNA, the CDR3 is TGTGCCAGCAGTGAAAACGCCTTCGGTGGCAATCAGCCCCAGCATTTT. It yields the protein CASSENAFGGNQPQHF.

This chain connects TRBV12-3 or TRBV12-4 to TRBJ2-3; 11 nucleotides align to TRBD2. This CDR3 is built from 16 residues. J was trimmed by 6 bases and V by 6 bases; bases with no gene match: 11. CDR3 in amino acids: CASRHLAGGVSDTQYF. In nucleotides, the CDR3 is TGTGCCAGCAGACATCTAGCGGGGGGCGTTTCGGATACGCAGTATTTT.

This chain connects TRBV7-2 to TRBJ2-7; tentatively, D is TRBD1 or TRBD2 (5 bases each). Germline CDR1 and CDR2: SGHTA and FQGNSA. V was cut by 2 bases and J by 4 bases, with 15 bases left in between. This CDR3 has 15 amino acids. CDR3 loop: CASSLRGSTSYEQYF. CDR3 sequence (DNA): TGTGCCAGCAGCTTACGGGGCTCTACTAGTTACGAGCAGTACTTC.

This clonotype was recorded a few times. V and J are TRBV4-1 and TRBJ2-7; D is perhaps TRBD1 (6 bases). CDR3 length equals 13 residues. In germline, CDR1 is MGHRA, CDR2 YSYEKL. V lost 4 bases and J 2 bases, leaving 9 bases between the germline ends. CDR3 nucleotide sequence: TGCGCCAGCAGCCCGGGGACAACCTACGAGCAGTACTTC. Its protein product is CASSPGTTYEQYF.